The clone carrying this T cell receptor beta chain showed up many times. Its antigen remains unidentified. RNA transcripts provided the source from which TCR beta CDR3 regions were amplified. An initial round of RT-PCR targeting the TCR CDR3 relied on the HTBI primer set. TCRdb called the multiplex PCR reads again in MiXCR, with one record for every CDR3 protein. The sample has around 620,000 distinct CDR3 sequences, approximately 44% seen once; the top ten hold 15% to 20%. Orbital computed tomography, thyroid ultrasound, serum thyroxine and TRAb, and clinical symptoms together informed the diagnoses. Germline V CDR1 and CDR2: SGHTA, FQGNSA. The germline V and J ends were trimmed by 1 base and 2 bases, with 24 bases remaining between them. CDR3 length: 19 amino acids. The sample originates from a study of T cells in Graves' hyperthyroidism and ophthalmopathy. Findings and limits, study-wide: A model of 13 V-J features distinguished ophthalmopathy from stable hyperthyroidism. Most thyroid-expanded clonotypes above 0.001 were also found in blood.

Material for sequencing was peripheral blood or thyroid tissue (not recorded which). The TCR was taken from an adult woman with Graves' disease, either hyperthyroidism or ophthalmopathy (not recorded which). The chain has TRBV7-2 and TRBJ2-7; no clear D gene. The CDR3 spells CASSLGFSGIDSGAYEQYF. The CDR3 nucleotides are TGTGCCAGCAGCTTAGGCTTCTCGGGTATCGATTCCGGCGCCTACGAGCAGTACTTC.